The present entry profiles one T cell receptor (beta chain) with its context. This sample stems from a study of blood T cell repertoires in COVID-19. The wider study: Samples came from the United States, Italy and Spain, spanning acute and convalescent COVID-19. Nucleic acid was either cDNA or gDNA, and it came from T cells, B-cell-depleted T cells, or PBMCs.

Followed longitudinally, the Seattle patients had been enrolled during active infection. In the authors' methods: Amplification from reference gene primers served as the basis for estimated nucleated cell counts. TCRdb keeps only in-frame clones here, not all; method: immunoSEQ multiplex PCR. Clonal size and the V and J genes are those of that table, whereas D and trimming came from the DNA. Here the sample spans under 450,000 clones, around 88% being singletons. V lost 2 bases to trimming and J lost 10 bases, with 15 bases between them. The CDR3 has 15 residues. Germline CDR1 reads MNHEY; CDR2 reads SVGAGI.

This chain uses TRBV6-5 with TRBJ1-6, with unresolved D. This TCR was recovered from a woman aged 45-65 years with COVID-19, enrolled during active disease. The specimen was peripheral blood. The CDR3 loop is CASSYRRSAISPLHF. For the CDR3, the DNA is TGTGCCAGCAGTTACAGGCGGTCAGCTATATCACCCCTCCACTTT.